The 18 T cell receptor beta chains presented below share a single source sample, sequenced in a study of neurological immune-mediated disorders. TCRdb itself ran the 5' RACE reads through MiXCR, one entry per CDR3 protein. The sample records some 45,000 distinct CDR3 sequences, about 12% being singletons. Time point in this sample: longitudinal time-point 2. Specimen: PBMCs. These TCRs come from a male donor with HTLV-1-associated myelopathy (HAM/TSP).

This clonotype appeared many times. The CDR3 DNA reads as TGTGCCAGCAGCCAATACAGGGACACTGAAGCTTTCTTT. It codes for CASSQYRDTEAFF. The J gene is TRBJ1-1, the V gene TRBV7-2; a possible D gene is TRBD1 (6 bases). V dropped 5 bases and J dropped 3 bases, with 10 bases sitting between them. This CDR3 is built from 13 residues. Germline CDR1 reads SGHTA; CDR2 reads FQGNSA. Filled out from reference TRBV7-2 and TRBJ1-1, the complete variable domain reads GAGVSQSPSNKVTEKGKDVELRCDPISGHTALYWYRQSLGQGLEFLIYFQGNSAPDKSGLPSDRFSAERTGGSVSTLTIQRTQQEDSAVYLCASSQYRDTEAFFGQGTRLTVV.

This clonotype was found many times. V and J are TRBV5-5 and TRBJ1-1; D gene ambiguous. This CDR3 comprises 12 residues. The germline V and J ends were trimmed by 2 bases and 12 bases, with 14 bases remaining between them. Germline V gives CDR1 SGHKS, CDR2 YYEKEE (reference sequence). CDR3 protein: CASSFGLIGTFF. The CDR3 region has the DNA TGTGCCAGCAGCTTTGGACTAATCGGGACTTTCTTT.

This clonotype was seen at least ten times. This rearrangement joins TRBV7-2 to TRBJ2-7, with TRBD1 as a possible D gene (6 bases). Trimming left V 6 bases short and J 3 bases short, with 12 bases between. The CDR3 consists of 13 residues. Germline-derived CDR1 and CDR2 are SGHTA and FQGNSA. Here the CDR3 DNA reads TGTGCCAGCAGAACAGGGCAGCTCTACGAGCAGTACTTC. Its translation: CASRTGQLYEQYF.

There are many counts of this clonotype. The chain recombines TRBV14 with TRBJ1-2; TRBD1 matches 10 bases. V shed 2 bases, J shed 2 bases, and the junction held 2 bases outside the gene matches. CDR1 and CDR2 from the germline V gene are SGHDN and FVKESK. The length of the CDR3 is 15 residues. CDR3 amino acids: CASSQWDRGNYGYTF. The CDR3 DNA follows: TGTGCCAGCAGCCAATGGGACAGGGGAAACTATGGCTACACCTTC.

There are many counts of this clonotype. The chain carries TRBV20-1 and TRBJ2-1; 8 bases agree with TRBD1. The junction had 6 bases not matched to a gene; V was cut back by 6 bases and J by 5 bases. Looked up from germline, CDR1 is DFQATT and CDR2 is SNEGSKA (reference sequence). This CDR3 is built from 13 residues. The CDR3 region is CSAWTGKNNEQFF. The CDR3 bases are TGCAGTGCCTGGACAGGGAAAAACAATGAGCAGTTCTTC.

There are many counts of this clonotype. The chain joins TRBV10-3 to TRBJ1-2, with 8 nucleotides matching TRBD1. V was pared by 6 bases and J by 6 bases, with 3 bases of the junction left unmatched. The CDR3 is 12 amino acids. Per the germline V gene, CDR1 is ENHRY and CDR2 is SYGVKD. The DNA for the CDR3 is TGTGCCATCAGGACAGGGGCGGATGGCTACACCTTC. It specifies CAIRTGADGYTF.

This clonotype was counted at least ten times. The chain uses TRBV6-6 and TRBJ1-1; TRBD1 matches 8 bases. The CDR3 loop spans 12 amino acids. Germline CDR1 and CDR2: MNHNY and SVGAGI (reference sequence). Losses at the gene ends were 6 bases for V and 11 bases for J; bases not matched to a gene: 8. Written as DNA, the CDR3 is TGTGCCAGCAGCCTTCAGACAGGGGCGGCTTTCTTT. The encoded protein is CASSLQTGAAFF.

This clonotype was seen at least ten times. This sequence joins TRBV28 and TRBJ2-3; no clear D gene. Germline V gives CDR1 MDHEN, CDR2 SYDVKM. This CDR3 is 15 amino acids long. The ends were cut back, 2 bases at V and 1 base at J, with 10 bases in the middle. CDR3 sequence (DNA): TGTGCCAGCAGTTTACCGGGTCGTGGCACAGATACGCAGTATTTT. It codes for CASSLPGRGTDTQYF.

At least ten counts were recorded for this clonotype. This chain joins TRBV2 and TRBJ1-2; TRBD1 might be the D (5 bases). V was trimmed by 5 bases and J by 0 bases, leaving 16 bases between them. CDR3 length equals 16 residues. From germline, CDR1 is SNHLY and CDR2 FYNNEI. CDR3 in DNA: TGTGCCAGCAGTCGGGGCAGAAAAGTAGCTAACTATGGCTACACCTTC. Translating gives CASSRGRKVANYGYTF.

This clonotype was seen repeatedly, ten times or more. V is TRBV5-8 and J is TRBJ2-1; D remains unclear. Germline V gene lookup returns CDR1 SGHTS and CDR2 YDEGEE. With 0 bases removed from V and 9 bases from J, the gap between germline ends came to 4 bases. The CDR3 runs 11 residues. The CDR3 nucleotides read TGTGCCAGCAGCTTGGTTATTGAGCAGTTCTTC. Translating gives CASSLVIEQFF.

Many counts were recorded for this clonotype. The rearrangement uses TRBV7-7 and TRBJ2-1, with D maybe TRBD1 (5 bases). V was shortened by 2 bases and J by 6 bases, with 11 bases between the two germline ends. CDR1 is SSHAT and CDR2 is FNYEAQ in the germline V gene (reference sequence). The CDR3 is 14 amino acids. Written as DNA, the CDR3 is TGTGCCAGCAGCTTATTACAGGATGCCAATGAGCAGTTCTTC. Protein: CASSLLQDANEQFF.

V usage is TRBV7-6 and J usage is TRBJ1-4; D remains ambiguous. The V and J ends lost 1 base and 6 bases respectively, with 9 bases between them. Per germline, CDR1 SGHVS and CDR2 FNYEAQ. The length of the CDR3 is 14 residues. CDR3 region: CASSLDGYYEKLFF. For the CDR3, the DNA is TGTGCCAGCAGCTTAGATGGGTACTATGAAAAACTGTTTTTT.

This clonotype was counted at least ten times. V gene TRBV20-1 combines with J gene TRBJ1-5, with no clear D. V lost 6 bases and J 5 bases, leaving 17 bases between the germline ends. Germline CDR1 DFQATT, CDR2 SNEGSKA (reference sequence). The CDR3 has 14 residues. The CDR3 loop reads CSASTPAEYQPQHF. CDR3 nucleotide sequence: TGCAGTGCCTCGACGCCCGCGGAGTATCAGCCCCAGCATTTT.

This clonotype was observed many times. This chain links TRBV7-6 with TRBJ2-3; tentative D call: TRBD2 (6 bases). Germline CDR1 reads SGHVS; CDR2 reads FNYEAQ. There are 15 residues in the CDR3. With 6 bases removed from V and 3 bases from J, the gap between germline ends came to 16 bases. The CDR3 sequence is CASSPLAGSTDTQYF. The CDR3 DNA follows: TGTGCCAGCAGTCCACTCGCGGGGAGTACAGATACGCAGTATTTT.

This clonotype was counted many times. This sequence joins TRBV5-1 and TRBJ2-2; possible D gene TRBD1, 5 bases. V was clipped by 4 bases and J by 3 bases, with 10 bases between them. Germline V CDR1 and CDR2: SGHRS, YFSETQ. The CDR3 consists of 14 residues. As DNA, the CDR3 is TGCGCCAGCAGCCGCAGGGTTGACACCGGGGAGCTGTTTTTT. Residues: CASSRRVDTGELFF.

This clonotype was recorded at least ten times. DNA of the CDR3: TGCAGCGTTGGGCAGGGGCAGGGTCAGCCCCAGCATTTT. Encoded protein: CSVGQGQGQPQHF. The chain joins TRBV29-1 to TRBJ1-5; D possibly corresponds to TRBD1 (6 bases). Per germline, CDR1 SQVTM and CDR2 ANQGSEA. This CDR3 region has 13 residues. V lost 4 bases and J 6 bases, leaving 13 bases between the germline ends.

This clonotype was found many times. The genes are TRBV5-1 and TRBJ1-2, with 8 bases that match TRBD1. The CDR3 length is 15 residues. The junction had 5 bases not matched to a gene; V was cut back by 2 bases and J by 2 bases. Per germline, CDR1 SGHRS and CDR2 YFSETQ. The CDR3: CASSLAGTGNYGYTF. CDR3 sequence (DNA): TGCGCCAGCAGCTTAGCCGGGACAGGAAACTATGGCTACACCTTC.

In its sample, this clonotype was seen many times. The V call is TRBV7-2, the J call TRBJ2-6; 9 bases fit TRBD1. Germline-derived CDR1 and CDR2 are SGHTA and FQGNSA. V was pared by 5 bases and J by 2 bases, with 10 bases of the junction left unmatched. CDR3 length: 18 residues. The CDR3 DNA reads as TGTGCCAGCAGCCGAGGGTTACAGGGGGCGCCTGGGGCCAACGTCCTGACTTTC. The encoded protein is CASSRGLQGAPGANVLTF.